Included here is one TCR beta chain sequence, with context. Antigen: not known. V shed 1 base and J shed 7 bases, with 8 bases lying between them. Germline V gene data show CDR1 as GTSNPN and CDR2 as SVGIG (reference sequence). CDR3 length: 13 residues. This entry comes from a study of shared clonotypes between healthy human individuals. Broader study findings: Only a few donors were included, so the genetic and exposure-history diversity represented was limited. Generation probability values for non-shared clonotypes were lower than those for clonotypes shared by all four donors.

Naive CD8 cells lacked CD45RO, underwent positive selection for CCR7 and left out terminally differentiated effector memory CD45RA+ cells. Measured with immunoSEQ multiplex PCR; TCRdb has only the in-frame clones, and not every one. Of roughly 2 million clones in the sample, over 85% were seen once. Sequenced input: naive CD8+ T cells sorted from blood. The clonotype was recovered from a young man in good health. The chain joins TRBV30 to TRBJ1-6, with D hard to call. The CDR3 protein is CAWSEHQNSPLHF. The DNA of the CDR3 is TGTGCCTGGAGTGAGCATCAGAATTCACCCCTCCACTTT.